This TCR beta chain comes out of a study of blood T cell repertoires in COVID-19. Assay used: immunoSEQ multiplex PCR; TCRdb lists only in-frame clones, some missing. The data show about 200,000 clones, about 93% seen once. CDR1 and CDR2 from the germline V gene are LNHNV and YYDKDF (reference sequence). This CDR3 spans 14 amino acids. With 3 bases removed from V and 4 bases from J, the gap between germline ends came to 12 bases. Seattle's enrolled individuals joined amid active infection and were then monitored longitudinally. This clone showed up just once. The chain joins TRBV15 to TRBJ1-1; D is possibly TRBD1 (6 bases). The sequencing input was peripheral blood. The sequence was obtained from a man under 40 with COVID-19, enrolled during active disease. The CDR3 reads CATSRGQGITEAFF. The CDR3 nucleotides are TGTGCCACCAGCAGGGGTCAGGGGATCACTGAAGCTTTCTTT.